The clone carrying this T cell receptor (beta chain) appeared a few times. This sample stems from a study of blood T cells in healthy people across ages. Researchers isolated at least 6 million PBMCs per sample. CDR3 length: 19 amino acids. CDR1 is SGHRS, CDR2 YFSETQ, per germline. J lost 1 base, V lost 0 bases, and 13 bases had no gene match. With a J-beta primer mix and a sample-barcoded 5' primer, a second PCR ran roughly 7 to 11 cycles. TCRdb independently ran MiXCR on the 5' RACE reads; one entry per CDR3 protein. The repertoire consists of around 1,100,000 distinct CDR3 sequences, with roughly two fifths occurring once and the leading ten covering about 12%.

The chain links TRBV5-1 to TRBJ2-3; 8 bases agree with TRBD2. This clonotype originated in a man aged 18 to 29 in good health. Sequencing was performed on blood. CDR3 in DNA: TGCGCCAGCAGCTTGGGGGGTCTAAGGACTAGCTCTGGCACAGATACGCAGTATTTT. The encoded protein is CASSLGGLRTSSGTDTQYF.